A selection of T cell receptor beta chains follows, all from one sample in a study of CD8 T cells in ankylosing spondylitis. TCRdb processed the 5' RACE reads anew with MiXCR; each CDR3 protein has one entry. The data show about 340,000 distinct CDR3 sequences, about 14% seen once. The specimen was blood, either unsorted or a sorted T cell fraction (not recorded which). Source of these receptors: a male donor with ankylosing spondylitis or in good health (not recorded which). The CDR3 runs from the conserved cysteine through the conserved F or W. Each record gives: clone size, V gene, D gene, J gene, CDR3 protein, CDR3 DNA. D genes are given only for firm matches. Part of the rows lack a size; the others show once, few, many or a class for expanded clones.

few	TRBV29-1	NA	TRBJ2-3	CSVDLGSYGDTQYF	TGCAGCGTTGATCTCGGGAGTTATGGAGATACGCAGTATTTT
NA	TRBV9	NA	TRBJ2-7	CASSVALDASYEQYF	TGTGCCAGCAGCGTAGCTCTGGACGCGTCCTACGAGCAGTACTTC
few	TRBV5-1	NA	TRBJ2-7	CASSPTGTPSYEQYF	TGCGCCAGCAGCCCCACGGGGACACCTTCCTACGAGCAGTACTTC
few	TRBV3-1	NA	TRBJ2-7	CASSQGTHGGVYEQYF	TGTGCCAGCAGCCAAGGGACTCACGGGGGTGTCTACGAGCAGTACTTC
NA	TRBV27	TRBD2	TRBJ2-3	CATKPLSGGNTDTQYF	TGTGCCACCAAACCCCTAAGCGGGGGAAACACAGATACGCAGTATTTT
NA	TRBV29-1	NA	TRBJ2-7	CSAGEAEQYF	TGCAGCGCCGGGGAGGCCGAGCAGTACTTC
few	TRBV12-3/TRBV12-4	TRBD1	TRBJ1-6	CASSFVWEAGGNSPLHF	TGTGCCAGCAGTTTCGTTTGGGAAGCAGGGGGTAATTCACCCCTCCACTTT
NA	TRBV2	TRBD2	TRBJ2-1	CAFSLPRRLAGGNNEQFF	TGTGCCTTCAGTTTACCAAGGCGCCTAGCGGGGGGCAACAATGAGCAGTTCTTC
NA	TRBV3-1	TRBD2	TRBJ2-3	CASSQGTTSTGTDTQYF	TGTGCCAGCAGCCAAGGTACGACTAGCACCGGCACAGATACGCAGTATTTT
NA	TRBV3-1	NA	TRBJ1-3	CASSFDNSGNTIYF	TGTGCCAGCAGCTTCGACAACTCTGGAAACACCATATATTTT
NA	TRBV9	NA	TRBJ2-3	CASSPNPTDTQYF	TGTGCCAGCAGCCCCAACCCCACAGATACGCAGTATTTT
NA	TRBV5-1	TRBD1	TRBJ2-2	CASSLAGTGNTGELFF	TGCGCCAGCAGCTTGGCCGGGACAGGGAACACCGGGGAGCTGTTTTTT
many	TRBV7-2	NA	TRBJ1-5	CASNKGGPSNQPQHF	TGTGCCAGCAACAAAGGGGGGCCCTCCAATCAGCCCCAGCATTTT
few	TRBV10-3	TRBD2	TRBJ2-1	CAISDPSGGQYNEQFF	TGTGCCATCAGTGACCCTAGCGGGGGGCAGTACAATGAGCAGTTCTTC
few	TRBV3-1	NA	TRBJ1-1	CASSQFQGNEAFF	TGTGCCAGCAGCCAATTTCAGGGTAATGAAGCTTTCTTT
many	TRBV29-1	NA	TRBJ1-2	CSVRPGPSYGYTF	TGCAGCGTACGCCCCGGGCCCTCTTATGGCTACACCTTC
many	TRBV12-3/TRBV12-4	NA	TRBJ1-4	CASSLNREEKLFF	TGTGCCAGCAGTCTGAACAGGGAGGAGAAACTGTTTTTT
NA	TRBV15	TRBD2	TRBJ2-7	CATSRRPFIAGEGDEQYF	TGTGCCACCAGCAGACGACCTTTTATAGCGGGAGAAGGGGACGAGCAGTACTTC